This T cell receptor beta chain emerged from a study of T cell responses to AZD1222 COVID-19 vaccine. Notes on the study in general: Two AZD1222 administrations were followed by greater Spike-specific TCR breadth and depth.

Method: immunoSEQ multiplex PCR; TCRdb's copy keeps in-frame clones and lacks some. The table shows 91,000 or so clones, with roughly nine tenths occurring only once. Trimming cost V 2 bases and J 3 bases; bases outside gene matches: 6. The CDR3 has 15 amino acids. Germline CDR1 reads MDHEN; CDR2 reads SYDVKM. A word on this clone: Its antigen is as yet unknown.

This chain joins TRBV28 and TRBJ2-7; 8 positions match TRBD1. This clonotype was obtained from an adult who received the AZD1222 COVID-19 vaccine. The input for sequencing was peripheral blood, taken 28 days after the second AZD1222 dose. The CDR3 sequence: CASSLGQGPNYEQYF. The CDR3 DNA reads as TGTGCCAGCAGTTTAGGACAGGGCCCAAACTACGAGCAGTACTTC.